Shown below are 31 T cell receptor beta chains from a single sample sequenced in a study of blood T cell repertoires in COVID-19. Assay: immunoSEQ multiplex PCR; the TCRdb copy retains only in-frame clones and omits some. This table has 80,000 to 90,000 clones, 86% appearing once. The sequenced sample was peripheral blood. The receptors shown here come from a man aged 80 or over with active or convalescent COVID-19.

The rearrangement joins TRBV4-1 to TRBJ2-2; no reliable D call. The germline V gene encodes CDR1 MGHRA and CDR2 YSYEKL. This CDR3 is built from 15 residues. The V end lost 0 bases, the J end lost 5 bases, and 10 bases lay between the germline ends. CDR3 nucleotides: TGCGCCAGCAGCCAAGATCCTTCTGTGACCGGGGAGCTGTTTTTT. Amino acid sequence: CASSQDPSVTGELFF.

The V gene is TRBV28, the J gene TRBJ1-2; 12 nucleotides agree with TRBD1. The germline gives CDR1 MDHEN, CDR2 SYDVKM. This CDR3 comprises 16 residues. V shed 4 bases and J 3 bases; nucleotides not matched to a gene: 6. The CDR3 DNA reads as TGTGCCAGCAGTTCCCCCGGGACAGGGGGCGACTATGGCTACACCTTC. Residues: CASSSPGTGGDYGYTF.

V gene TRBV7-2 combines with J gene TRBJ2-7, with 8 bases lining up with TRBD2. Germline CDR1 and CDR2: SGHTA and FQGNSA. The trim removed 6 bases at V and 3 bases at J, leaving 10 bases unmatched. The CDR3 totals 15 residues. The DNA for the CDR3 is TGTGCCAGCAGTCCAAAGCTGGGGACTAGCTACGAGCAGTACTTC. It specifies CASSPKLGTSYEQYF.

The rearrangement uses TRBV4-3 and TRBJ2-7, with TRBD2 as a possible D gene (5 bases). The ends were cut back, 4 bases at V and 2 bases at J, with 12 bases in the middle. This CDR3 contains 14 residues. Germline-derived CDR1 and CDR2 are LGHNA and YSLEER. The CDR3 coding sequence is TGCGCCAGCAGCCGAAGCCCGGGGACCTACGAGCAGTACTTC. This translates into CASSRSPGTYEQYF.

This clone was seen more than once but under ten times. This chain joins TRBV6-5 and TRBJ1-6; D is perhaps TRBD1 (6 bases). Deletions cut 7 bases from V and 9 bases from J, with 16 bases between. This CDR3 comprises 14 residues. CDR1 is MNHEY and CDR2 is SVGAGI in the germline V gene. CDR3 region: CASTDRQVLSPLHF. The CDR3 DNA sequence: TGTGCCAGCACCGATCGACAGGTACTTTCACCCCTCCACTTT.

This sequence joins TRBV19 and TRBJ2-2, with 7 bases lining up with TRBD2. The trim removed 1 base at V and 0 bases at J, leaving 5 bases unmatched. The CDR3 sequence is 17 residues long. Per germline, CDR1 LNHDA and CDR2 SQIVND (reference sequence). CDR3 nucleotides: TGTGCCAGTAGTATAGTCCCGCTAGCGGCGAACACCGGGGAGCTGTTTTTT. It encodes CASSIVPLAANTGELFF.

The chain is built from TRBV10-3 and TRBJ1-2; 7 bases align to TRBD1. Germline V gene sequence: CDR1 ENHRY, CDR2 SYGVKD. The CDR3 sequence is 17 residues long. J lost 4 bases, V lost 6 bases, and 17 bases had no gene match. DNA of the CDR3: TGTGCCATCAGCGCTTTGCTAACAGGGGAGCTAGGCTATGGCTACACCTTC. It specifies CAISALLTGELGYGYTF.

The genes are TRBV6-1 and TRBJ2-5, with D possibly TRBD2 on 6 matching bases. Germline V gene lookup returns CDR1 MNHNS and CDR2 SASEGT. This CDR3 is 13 amino acids long. Deletions cut 10 bases from V and 4 bases from J, with 16 bases between. The CDR3 sequence: CATHRGSIETQYF. CDR3 nucleotide sequence: TGTGCCACCCATCGGGGGTCCATAGAGACCCAGTACTTC.

J is TRBJ1-3 and V is TRBV3-1 (or the pseudogene TRBV3-2); maybe TRBD1 (5 bases). The ends were cut back, 5 bases at V and 8 bases at J, with 10 bases in the middle. CDR1 and CDR2 (germline): LGHDT, YNNKEL (reference sequence). The CDR3 is 12 residues long. As DNA, the CDR3 is TGTGCCAGCAGCTTTACAGGAGACACCATATATTTT. Translated: CASSFTGDTIYF.

This clone showed up just once. This chain joins TRBV5-1 and TRBJ2-2; 10 positions agree with TRBD1. The CDR3 spans 15 residues. Germline trimming cut 4 bases from V and 6 bases from J; bases unmatched to any gene: 6. In germline, CDR1 is SGHRS, CDR2 YFSETQ. The CDR3 bases are TGCGCCAGCAGCGACCGGGACAGGGGTCCCGGGGAGCTGTTTTTT. Its protein is CASSDRDRGPGELFF.

This clone was found once. The chain couples TRBV5-1 to TRBJ2-1; 11 bases agree with TRBD2. This CDR3 region has 16 residues. The J segment lost 5 bases and the V segment lost 4 bases, leaving 8 bases of the junction unmatched. Germline V lookup: CDR1 SGHRS, CDR2 YFSETQ. The DNA of the CDR3 is TGCGCCAGCAGCGTATTAGCGGGAGGGTTGAACAATGAGCAGTTCTTC. This sequence encodes CASSVLAGGLNNEQFF.

V gene TRBV9 combines with J gene TRBJ1-1, with TRBD1 as a possible D gene (5 bases). V lost 3 bases and J lost 5, with 11 bases in between. CDR3 length: 13 residues. Germline assignment: CDR1 SGDLS and CDR2 YYNGEE. The chain's CDR3 is CASSALAGTEAFF. The CDR3 coding sequence is TGTGCCAGCAGCGCACTGGCAGGGACTGAAGCTTTCTTT.

This chain joins TRBV2 and TRBJ2-1, with 8 bases matching TRBD2. The CDR3 runs to 14 residues. Germline assignment: CDR1 SNHLY and CDR2 FYNNEI. With V trimmed by 2 bases and J by 7 bases, 4 bases remained unmatched. This CDR3 reads CASSESGRLNEQFF. CDR3 sequence (DNA): TGTGCCAGCAGTGAAAGCGGGAGACTAAATGAGCAGTTCTTC. Full variable domain (rest looked up from reference TRBV2 and TRBJ2-1): EPEVTQTPSHQVTQMGQEVILRCVPISNHLYFYWYRQILGQKVEFLVSFYNNEISEKSEIFDDQFSVERPDGSNFTLKIRSTKLEDSAMYFCASSESGRLNEQFFGPGTRLTVL.

The chain combines TRBV11-2 with TRBJ2-7; TRBD2 agrees at 10 bases. This CDR3 is 15 amino acids long. The germline CDR1 and CDR2 sequences are SGHAT and FQNNGV. V gave up 4 bases and J gave up 5 bases; unmatched junction bases: 8. This chain's CDR3 is CASSSEREGRNEQYF. DNA of the CDR3: TGTGCCAGCAGCTCTGAGCGGGAGGGTCGCAACGAGCAGTACTTC.

The rearrangement uses TRBV21-1 and TRBJ2-1; the D call of TRBD2 is as the table states it, not checked on the DNA. TRBV21-1 is designated a pseudogene. The CDR3 covers 17 residues. The DNA of the CDR3 is TGTGCCAGCAGCCACAGGTATGGGGGGAGCCCCTACAATGAGCAGTTCTTC. Residues: CASSHRYGGSPYNEQFF.

This clone has a handful of counts. J is TRBJ2-1 and V is TRBV11-3; perhaps TRBD2 as D (6 bases). V was shortened by 2 bases and J by 5 bases, with 10 bases between the two germline ends. The CDR3 is made up of 14 amino acids. Looked up from germline, CDR1 is SGHNT and CDR2 is YENEEA. CDR3 amino acids: CASSLFGGNNEQFF. The CDR3 DNA sequence: TGTGCCAGCAGCTTATTCGGCGGGAACAATGAGCAGTTCTTC.

The gene calls are TRBV2 and TRBJ2-1; 9 bases map to TRBD1. This CDR3 has 15 amino acids. Germline V gene data show CDR1 as SNHLY and CDR2 as FYNNEI. With 6 bases clipped from V and 2 bases from J, the junction kept 5 bases outside the gene matches. CDR3 loop: CASRPGQGPYNEQFF. As DNA, the CDR3 is TGTGCCAGCAGACCGGGACAGGGCCCCTACAATGAGCAGTTCTTC.

The table lists this clone with a few counts. The J gene is TRBJ1-2, the V gene TRBV7-9; D unclear. CDR1 SEHNR and CDR2 FQNEAQ come from the germline V gene (reference sequence). This CDR3 region has 11 residues. V was trimmed by 5 bases and J by 7 bases, leaving 8 bases between them. The CDR3 bases are TGTGCCAGCAGCATTTCCGGTGGCTACACCTTC. Protein product: CASSISGGYTF.

The rearrangement links TRBV2 to TRBJ2-7; 7 bases agree with TRBD2. The CDR3 extends over 14 amino acids. Trimming cost V 6 bases and J 7 bases; bases outside gene matches: 12. CDR1 SNHLY and CDR2 FYNNEI come from the germline V gene. The CDR3 loop reads CASSKLASVGEQYF. In nucleotides, the CDR3 is TGTGCCAGCAGCAAACTAGCGAGCGTCGGAGAGCAGTACTTC.

The chain employs TRBV7-2 and TRBJ1-6, with 8 bases lining up with TRBD1. Germline CDR1 and CDR2: SGHTA and FQGNSA. The CDR3 covers 15 residues. V was pared by 5 bases and J by 8 bases, with 8 bases of the junction left unmatched. In DNA, the CDR3 is TGTGCCAGCAGCCCGAGACAGGGGCTGCATTCACCCCTCCACTTT. As protein: CASSPRQGLHSPLHF.

This clone was observed a handful of times. This chain uses TRBV9 with TRBJ2-7, with 11 bases identical to TRBD2. CDR1 is SGDLS, CDR2 YYNGEE, per germline. Trimming cost V 4 bases and J 2 bases; bases outside gene matches: 11. The CDR3 contains 17 residues. The CDR3 protein is CASSPGTSGFGPYEQYF. DNA for the CDR3: TGTGCCAGCAGCCCCGGGACTAGCGGCTTCGGGCCCTACGAGCAGTACTTC.

This chain joins TRBV6-1 and TRBJ2-3, with D perhaps TRBD2 (6 bases). V lost 1 base, J lost 5 bases, and 13 bases lay in between. The CDR3 runs 15 residues. CDR1 is MNHNS, CDR2 SASEGT, per germline. CDR3 coding DNA: TGTGCCAGCAGTGAAGGCCTAGCGTCCGTAGATACGCAGTATTTT. Protein sequence: CASSEGLASVDTQYF.

The gene calls are TRBV7-6 and TRBJ2-1, with D possibly being TRBD2 (5 bases). Looked up from germline, CDR1 is SGHVS and CDR2 is FNYEAQ. V was cut by 1 base and J by 9 bases, with 13 bases left in between. The CDR3 length is 14 residues. Written as DNA, the CDR3 is TGTGCCAGCAGCTTAGGGGTAGCGAAGAGTGAGCAGTTCTTC. This codes for CASSLGVAKSEQFF.

This clone was counted only a few times. The rearrangement uses TRBV24-1 and TRBJ2-1; possible D gene TRBD1, 6 bases. Trimming shortened V by 5 bases and J by 12 bases, and 16 bases separated the two germline ends. The CDR3 extends over 13 amino acids. The germline V gene has CDR1 KGHDR and CDR2 SFDVKD. The CDR3 loop reads CATSGPGHFRQFF. Here the CDR3 DNA reads TGTGCCACCAGTGGTCCGGGACATTTCAGGCAGTTCTTC.

The gene calls are TRBV19 and TRBJ2-5; 7 bases fit TRBD1. With V trimmed by 3 bases and J by 2 bases, 9 bases remained unmatched. The CDR3 extends over 16 amino acids. Germline V gives CDR1 LNHDA, CDR2 SQIVND (reference sequence). In DNA, the CDR3 is TGTGCCAGTAGTATCCCAGGGCAGGGGGTACAAGAGACCCAGTACTTC. Amino acid sequence: CASSIPGQGVQETQYF.

The rearrangement uses TRBV19 and TRBJ1-1; D is undetermined. This CDR3 is built from 12 residues. The ends were cut back, 5 bases at V and 3 bases at J, with 7 bases in the middle. Germline CDR1 is LNHDA and CDR2 is SQIVND (reference sequence). CDR3 region: CASSPGDTEAFF. The CDR3 DNA sequence: TGTGCCAGTAGTCCCGGGGACACTGAAGCTTTCTTT.

V and J are TRBV11-3 and TRBJ2-1, with 9 bases aligning to TRBD1. The trim removed 5 bases at V and 5 bases at J, leaving 13 bases unmatched. The CDR3 runs to 17 residues. Germline assignment: CDR1 SGHNT and CDR2 YENEEA. CDR3: CASSPEQGAKGNNEQFF. As DNA, the CDR3 is TGTGCCAGCAGCCCCGAACAGGGGGCGAAAGGTAACAATGAGCAGTTCTTC.

The genes are TRBV29-1 and TRBJ1-6; D remains ambiguous. CDR3 size: 12 residues. In germline, CDR1 is SQVTM, CDR2 ANQGSEA. Trimming pared 3 bases from V and 8 bases from J, leaving 8 bases between. The CDR3 DNA sequence: TGCAGCGTTGAGCCCCAGGATTCACCCCTCCACTTT. Protein product: CSVEPQDSPLHF.

This chain connects TRBV19 to TRBJ2-7; 8 bases line up with TRBD1. The germline V gene encodes CDR1 LNHDA and CDR2 SQIVND (reference sequence). The CDR3 covers 12 residues. CDR3 coding DNA: TGTGACATCAGGGGGCTTTCCTACGAGCAGTACTTC. Translated, it gives CDIRGLSYEQYF.

The chain carries TRBV7-8 and TRBJ2-2, with TRBD2 identical over 9 bases. This CDR3 region has 16 residues. Per the germline V gene, CDR1 is SGHVS and CDR2 is FQNEAQ. Trimming cost V 2 bases and J 6 bases; bases outside gene matches: 7. The CDR3 coding sequence is TGTGCCAGCAGCTTACTGAGCGGGAGGTTAGCCGGGGAGCTGTTTTTT. Translation: CASSLLSGRLAGELFF.

The chain has TRBV7-3 and TRBJ2-1; 9 bases align to TRBD2. The germline gives CDR1 SGHTA, CDR2 FQGTGA. The CDR3 consists of 15 residues. V lost 5 bases to trimming and J lost 4 bases; unmatched junction nucleotides: 6. The CDR3 reads CASSVSGSGYNEQFF. The CDR3 DNA sequence: TGTGCCAGCAGCGTTAGCGGGAGTGGTTACAATGAGCAGTTCTTC.